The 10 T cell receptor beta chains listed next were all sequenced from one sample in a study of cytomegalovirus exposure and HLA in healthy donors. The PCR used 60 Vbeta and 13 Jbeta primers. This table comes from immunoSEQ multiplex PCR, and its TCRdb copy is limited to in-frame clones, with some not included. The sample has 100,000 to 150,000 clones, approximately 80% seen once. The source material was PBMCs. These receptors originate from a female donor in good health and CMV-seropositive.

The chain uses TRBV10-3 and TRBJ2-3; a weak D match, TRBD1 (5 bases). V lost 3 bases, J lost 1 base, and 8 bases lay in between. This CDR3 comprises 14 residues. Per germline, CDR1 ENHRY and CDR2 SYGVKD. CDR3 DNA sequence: TGTGCCATCAGTGAAGGACAAGGCACAGATACGCAGTATTTT. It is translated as CAISEGQGTDTQYF.

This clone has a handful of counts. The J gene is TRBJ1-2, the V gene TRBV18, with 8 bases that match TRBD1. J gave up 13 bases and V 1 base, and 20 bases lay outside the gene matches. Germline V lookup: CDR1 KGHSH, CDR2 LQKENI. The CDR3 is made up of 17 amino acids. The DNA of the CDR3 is TGTGCCAGCTCACCACGGAGTTTAGAGGGGGCCACCCAGGGGGCCACCTTC. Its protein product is CASSPRSLEGATQGATF. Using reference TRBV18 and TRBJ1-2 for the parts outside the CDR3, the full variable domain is NAGVMQNPRHLVRRRGQEARLRCSPMKGHSHVYWYRQLPEEGLKFMVYLQKENIIDESGMPKERFSAEFPKEGPSILRIQQVVRGDSAAYFCASSPRSLEGATQGATFGSGTRLTVV.

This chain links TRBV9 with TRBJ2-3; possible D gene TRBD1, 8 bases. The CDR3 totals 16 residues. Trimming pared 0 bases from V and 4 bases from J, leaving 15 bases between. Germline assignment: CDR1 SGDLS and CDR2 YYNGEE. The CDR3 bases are TGTGCCAGCAGCGTAGCCTCACAGGGGGGGGCAGATACGCAGTATTTT. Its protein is CASSVASQGGADTQYF.

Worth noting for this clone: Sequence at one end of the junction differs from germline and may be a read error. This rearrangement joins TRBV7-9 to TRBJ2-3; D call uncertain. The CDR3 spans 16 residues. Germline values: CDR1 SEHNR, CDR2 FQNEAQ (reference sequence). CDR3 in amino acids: CSSSLDRLISTDTQYF. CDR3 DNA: TGTTCCAGCAGCTTAGATCGGTTAATTAGCACAGATACGCAGTATTTT.

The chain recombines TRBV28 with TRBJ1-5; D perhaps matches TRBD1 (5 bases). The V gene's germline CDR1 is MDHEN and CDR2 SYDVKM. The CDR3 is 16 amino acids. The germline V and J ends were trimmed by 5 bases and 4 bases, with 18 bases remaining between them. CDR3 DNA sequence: TGTGCCAGCAGTCGGACACCGGGCCAAAGGAATCAGCCCCAGCATTTT. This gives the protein CASSRTPGQRNQPQHF.

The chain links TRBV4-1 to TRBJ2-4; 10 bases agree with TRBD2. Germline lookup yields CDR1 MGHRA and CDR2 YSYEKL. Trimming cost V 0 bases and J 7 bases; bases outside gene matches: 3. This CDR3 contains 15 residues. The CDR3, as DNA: TGCGCCAGCAGCCAAGATAGAGCGGGGGGGAACATTCAGTACTTC. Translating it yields CASSQDRAGGNIQYF.

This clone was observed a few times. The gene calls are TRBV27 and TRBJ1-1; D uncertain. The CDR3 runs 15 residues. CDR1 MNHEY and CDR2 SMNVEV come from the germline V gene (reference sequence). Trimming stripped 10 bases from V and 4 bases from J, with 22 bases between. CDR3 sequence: CANARSVRVSTEAFF. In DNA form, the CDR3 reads TGTGCCAACGCCCGGTCGGTTCGGGTGTCCACTGAAGCTTTCTTT.

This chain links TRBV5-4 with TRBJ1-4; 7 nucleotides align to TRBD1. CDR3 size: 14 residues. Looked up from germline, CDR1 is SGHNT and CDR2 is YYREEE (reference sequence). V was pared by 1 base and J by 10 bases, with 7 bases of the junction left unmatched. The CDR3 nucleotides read TGTGCCAGCAGCTTGTTCGACAGGGATGGAAAACTGTTTTTT. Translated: CASSLFDRDGKLFF.

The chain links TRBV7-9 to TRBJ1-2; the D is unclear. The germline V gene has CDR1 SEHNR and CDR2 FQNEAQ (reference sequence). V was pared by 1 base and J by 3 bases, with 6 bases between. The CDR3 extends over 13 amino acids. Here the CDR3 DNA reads TGTGCCAGCAGCTTAGGGCCAGACTATGGCTACACCTTC. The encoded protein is CASSLGPDYGYTF. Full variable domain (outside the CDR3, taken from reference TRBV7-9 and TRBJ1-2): DTGVSQNPRHKITKRGQNVTFRCDPISEHNRLYWYRQTLGQGPEFLTYFQNEAQLEKSRLLSDRFSAERPKGSFSTLEIQRTEQGDSAMYLCASSLGPDYGYTFGSGTRLTVV.

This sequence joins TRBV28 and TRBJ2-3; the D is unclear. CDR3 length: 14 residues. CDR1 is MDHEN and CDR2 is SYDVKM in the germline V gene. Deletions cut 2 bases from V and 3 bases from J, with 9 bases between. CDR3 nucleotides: TGTGCCAGCAGTTTAGACCCCAGGACAGATACGCAGTATTTT. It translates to CASSLDPRTDTQYF.